This T cell receptor beta chain is from a study of T cell responses to AZD1222 COVID-19 vaccine. Here immunoSEQ multiplex PCR was the method, and the copy in TCRdb shows in-frame clones only, minus some. The sample contains around 140,000 clones, around 92% of which appear only once. Details on this clone: Its antigen is not identified.

Trimming took off 0 bases at V and 0 bases at J, with 6 bases between the two ends. The CDR3 is 15 residues long. Germline loops: CDR1 KGHDR, CDR2 SFDVKD. Findings and caveats of the study: Vaccine-related CD4 TCRs covered spike, predominating at 160-218 and 743-854. The repertoires were collected only after the peak T cell response.

The chain combines TRBV24-1 with TRBJ2-3; D gene ambiguous. This clonotype was sampled from an adult in good health. The specimen comprised peripheral blood, sampled on day 0 of AZD1222 vaccination. The CDR3, as DNA: TGTGCCACCAGTGATTTGCTGGCTAGCACAGATACGCAGTATTTT. It translates to CATSDLLASTDTQYF.